The next 20 T cell receptor beta chains were all read from a single sample in a study of early T cells in non-severe SARS-CoV-2 infection. TCRdb re-derived calls from the 5' RACE reads in MiXCR, one entry per CDR3 protein. Here the sample spans around 55,000 distinct CDR3 sequences, 9.5% to 15% being singletons. The sample taken for sequencing was whole blood. Every receptor here comes from an adult who was a healthcare worker with PCR-confirmed SARS-CoV-2 infection or an uninfected control (not recorded which).

This chain links TRBV29-1 with TRBJ2-1; D is unclear. Deletions cut 5 bases from V and 3 bases from J, with 2 bases between. Germline CDR1 is SQVTM and CDR2 is ANQGSEA. This CDR3 has 10 residues. The CDR3 loop reads CSVLYNEQFF. For the CDR3, the DNA is TGCAGCGTTCTCTACAATGAGCAGTTCTTC.

This clonotype has a count of ten or more. The CDR3 DNA sequence: TGTGCCAGCAGCTTAGACCTCTGGGGGGAGCTGTTTTTT. This translates into CASSLDLWGELFF. The V call is TRBV7-2, the J call TRBJ2-2, with D uncertain. CDR3 length: 13 amino acids. Trimming took 1 base from V and 8 from J, leaving 8 bases between them. Per the germline V gene, CDR1 is SGHTA and CDR2 is FQGNSA. The full variable domain, completed using reference TRBV7-2 and TRBJ2-2, is GAGVSQSPSNKVTEKGKDVELRCDPISGHTALYWYRQSLGQGLEFLIYFQGNSAPDKSGLPSDRFSAERTGGSVSTLTIQRTQQEDSAVYLCASSLDLWGELFFGEGSRLTVL.

This clonotype was counted ten times or more. V gene TRBV6-5 combines with J gene TRBJ1-1; D not resolved. CDR1 is MNHEY, CDR2 SVGAGI, per germline. This CDR3 spans 14 amino acids. V shed 1 base and J shed 10 bases, with 16 bases lying between them. Here the CDR3 reads CASSYLTRRAAAFF. The CDR3 DNA reads as TGTGCCAGCAGTTACTTAACCCGACGTGCCGCAGCTTTCTTT.

This clonotype was counted many times. The chain carries TRBV7-9 and TRBJ1-4; tentative D call: TRBD1 (6 bases). V was trimmed by 4 bases and J by 4 bases, leaving 13 bases between them. Germline V CDR1 and CDR2: SEHNR, FQNEAQ (reference sequence). The CDR3 runs 15 residues. CDR3 nucleotides: TGTGCCAGCAGCTCGCCCCACAGGGTTAATGAAAAACTGTTTTTT. This gives the protein CASSSPHRVNEKLFF.

This clonotype was detected ten times or more. This chain uses TRBV5-6 with TRBJ2-5, with a weak D call TRBD1 (5 bases). The V gene's germline CDR1 is SGHDT and CDR2 YYEEEE. V lost 1 base to trimming and J lost 5 bases, with 15 bases between them. CDR3 length: 15 residues. CDR3 amino acids: CASSLFGRDVETQYF. CDR3 coding DNA: TGTGCCAGCAGCTTGTTCGGCAGGGATGTGGAGACCCAGTACTTC.

The chain recombines TRBV5-1 with TRBJ1-1; no definite D call. The V end was cut by 2 bases, the J end by 8 bases, with 10 bases between. The CDR3 is 12 residues long. The germline CDR1 and CDR2 sequences are SGHRS and YFSETQ. CDR3 amino acids: CASSLMSGEAFF. For the CDR3, the DNA is TGCGCCAGCAGCTTAATGAGTGGGGAAGCTTTCTTT.

This clonotype was counted only a few times. The chain combines TRBV19 with TRBJ2-7; 13 bases are shared with TRBD2. This CDR3 region has 17 residues. The germline gives CDR1 LNHDA, CDR2 SQIVND (reference sequence). V shed 6 bases, J shed 0 bases, and the junction held 8 bases outside the gene matches. The CDR3 protein is CASRGPGLAGSSYEQYF. In DNA form, the CDR3 reads TGTGCCAGTAGGGGCCCGGGACTAGCGGGGAGCTCCTACGAGCAGTACTTC. Variable domain in full (rest from reference TRBV19 and TRBJ2-7): DGGITQSPKYLFRKEGQNVTLSCEQNLNHDAMYWYRQDPGQGLRLIYYSQIVNDFQKGDIAEGYSVSREKKESFPLTVTSAQKNPTAFYLCASRGPGLAGSSYEQYFGPGTRLTVT.

This clonotype was counted ten times or more. The chain carries TRBV3-1 and TRBJ2-3; the match to TRBD2 covers 8 bases. The germline V gene encodes CDR1 LGHDT and CDR2 YNNKEL (reference sequence). The CDR3 has 16 residues. V was pared by 2 bases and J by 6 bases, with 10 bases of the junction left unmatched. For the CDR3, the DNA is TGTGCCAGCAGCCAATCTACTAGCGGTCCTCGGGATACGCAGTATTTT. Protein product: CASSQSTSGPRDTQYF.

This clonotype was seen a few times. The chain combines TRBV10-2 with TRBJ2-3; TRBD2 agrees at 16 bases. V shed 0 bases and J 1 base; nucleotides not matched to a gene: 1. Germline CDR1 and CDR2: WSHSY and SAAADI. The CDR3 covers 18 residues. The DNA of the CDR3 is TGCGCCAGCAGTGAGTCGGGACTAGCGGGGGGGCGCACAGATACGCAGTATTTT. Translated, it gives CASSESGLAGGRTDTQYF.

The rearrangement uses TRBV20-1 and TRBJ2-5; 10 bases are shared with TRBD2. After removal of 1 base from V and 0 bases from J, the junction contained 2 bases not matched to a gene. CDR1 and CDR2 (germline): DFQATT, SNEGSKA (reference sequence). This CDR3 comprises 15 residues. The CDR3 region has the DNA TGCAGTGCTAGAGGTCTAGCGGGGGACCAAGAGACCCAGTACTTC. As protein: CSARGLAGDQETQYF.

The rearrangement links TRBV20-1 to TRBJ2-7, with a weak D call TRBD2 (5 bases). Trimming removed 3 bases from V and 0 bases from J, with 18 bases in between. CDR1 DFQATT and CDR2 SNEGSKA come from the germline V gene (reference sequence). The CDR3 sequence is 16 residues long. CDR3 coding DNA: TGCAGTGCTAGGGTGAGACTAAGCCCGTTCTCCTACGAGCAGTACTTC. It yields the protein CSARVRLSPFSYEQYF.

V gene TRBV7-2 combines with J gene TRBJ1-2; 9 bases map to TRBD1. The CDR3 is 17 amino acids. The V segment lost 2 bases and the J segment 4 bases; nucleotides outside the gene matches: 11. The V gene's germline CDR1 is SGHTA and CDR2 FQGNSA. The CDR3 region is CASSLKVGTGNTYGYTF. The CDR3 DNA follows: TGTGCCAGCAGCTTAAAAGTTGGGACAGGGAACACCTATGGCTACACCTTC. The variable domain in full, with the rest retrieved from reference TRBV7-2 and TRBJ1-2, is GAGVSQSPSNKVTEKGKDVELRCDPISGHTALYWYRQSLGQGLEFLIYFQGNSAPDKSGLPSDRFSAERTGGSVSTLTIQRTQQEDSAVYLCASSLKVGTGNTYGYTFGSGTRLTVV.

The chain combines TRBV12-3 or TRBV12-4 with TRBJ2-1; 9 positions agree with TRBD2. This CDR3 has 17 amino acids. Trimming at V came to 2 bases and at J to 2 bases, leaving 7 bases not matched to a gene. The CDR3 region has the DNA TGTGCCAGCAGTTTAAGGTCTAGCGGGGACCCCTACAATGAGCAGTTCTTC. Encoded protein: CASSLRSSGDPYNEQFF.

This clonotype has just a few counts. This sequence joins TRBV5-1 and TRBJ2-5, with D possibly being TRBD2 (5 bases). The germline V and J ends were trimmed by 3 bases and 5 bases, with 14 bases remaining between them. The CDR3 sequence is 14 residues long. From germline, CDR1 is SGHRS and CDR2 YFSETQ. The CDR3 spells CASSSGLLAETQYF. CDR3 coding DNA: TGCGCCAGCAGCTCCGGATTGTTAGCGGAGACCCAGTACTTC.

This clonotype was recorded many times. This chain links TRBV2 with TRBJ1-4; the D gene is possibly TRBD1 (5 bases). Per the germline V gene, CDR1 is SNHLY and CDR2 is FYNNEI. The CDR3 loop spans 12 amino acids. The V gene lost 6 bases and the J gene lost 10 bases, with 12 bases spanning the gap. The CDR3 bases are TGTGCCAGCAGCCCGGGGCAGGGAAAACTGTTTTTT. Its protein is CASSPGQGKLFF.

This clonotype came up a few times. The CDR3 sequence is CASTGGLITDTQYF. In DNA form, the CDR3 reads TGTGCCAGCACTGGAGGACTCATCACAGATACGCAGTATTTT. The chain employs TRBV7-2 and TRBJ2-3, with D maybe TRBD2 (5 bases). Per germline, CDR1 SGHTA and CDR2 FQGNSA. V lost 7 bases, J lost 2 bases, and 13 bases lay in between. The CDR3 has 14 amino acids.

Many counts were recorded for this clonotype. The V gene is TRBV28, the J gene TRBJ2-5; perhaps TRBD1 as D (5 bases). The CDR3 length is 12 residues. The ends were cut back, 8 bases at V and 7 bases at J, with 14 bases in the middle. Germline V gene sequence: CDR1 MDHEN, CDR2 SYDVKM. CDR3 coding DNA: TGTGCCAGCCGTAGGGGTCTTGGGACCCAGTACTTC. Translating it yields CASRRGLGTQYF. Full variable domain (rest looked up from reference TRBV28 and TRBJ2-5): DVKVTQSSRYLVKRTGEKVFLECVQDMDHENMFWYRQDPGLGLRLIYFSYDVKMKEKGDIPEGYSVSREKKERFSLILESASTNQTSMYLCASRRGLGTQYFGPGTRLLVL.

This clonotype was observed a few times. The chain joins TRBV2 to TRBJ1-1; weak D call: TRBD1 (5 bases). Germline assignment: CDR1 SNHLY and CDR2 FYNNEI. Trimming pared 1 base from V and 0 bases from J, leaving 6 bases between. CDR3 length: 14 residues. The CDR3 DNA sequence: TGTGCCAGCAGTGAAGGGGGGGTGAACACTGAAGCTTTCTTT. This encodes CASSEGGVNTEAFF.

In regard to this clonotype: A clone one base away is much larger, so this may be a read error. The V and J genes are TRBV11-2 and TRBJ2-7; the D gene is possibly TRBD1 (6 bases). The length of the CDR3 is 14 residues. Per germline, CDR1 SGHAT and CDR2 FQNNGV. CDR3 region: CASSLVDRSHEQNF. In DNA, the CDR3 is TGTGCCAGCAGCCTAGTGGACAGAAGCCACGAGCAGAACTTC.

CDR3 sequence: CASRVSGANVLTF. CDR3 nucleotide sequence: TGTGCCAGCAGGGTATCTGGGGCCAACGTCCTGACTTTC. This sequence joins TRBV6-1 and TRBJ2-6; D unclear. V dropped 6 bases and J dropped 1 base, with 4 bases sitting between them. From germline, CDR1 is MNHNS and CDR2 SASEGT. This CDR3 has 13 amino acids.